This T cell receptor beta chain originates from a study of early T cells in non-severe SARS-CoV-2 infection. Broader study findings: Comparison of clonotypes with VDJdb favored anti-spike CD8 responses while missing private and CD4 specificities.

V shed 3 bases and J shed 4 bases, with 7 bases lying between them. Germline CDR1 SGHAT, CDR2 FQNNGV. The CDR3 covers 14 residues. Points on this clonotype: The antigen is not known.

Attachment of unique molecular identifiers to individual cDNA molecules was performed. MiXCR, run by TCRdb on the 5' RACE reads, gives a single entry per CDR3 protein. The sample lists around 70,000 distinct CDR3 sequences; more than 10% were seen once. Specimen: whole blood. The chain joins TRBV11-2 to TRBJ1-6; D remains ambiguous. The clonotype comes from an adult who was a healthcare worker with PCR-confirmed SARS-CoV-2 infection or an uninfected control (not recorded which). DNA for the CDR3: TGTGCCAGCAGCTTGCAGTCATATAATTCACCCCTCCACTTT. Amino acids: CASSLQSYNSPLHF.